The 13 T cell receptor beta chains reported below all come from one sample, sequenced in a study of T-cell memory formation after mild COVID-19. MiXCR, applied by TCRdb to the 5' RACE reads, yields one record per CDR3 protein. The table has a few hundred thousand distinct CDR3 sequences, about 15% seen once. Material for sequencing was PBMCs or a T cell subset sorted from them (not recorded which). Receptors were obtained from a young man who had mild COVID-19 (a few samples of this study predate the infection). Cell type and time point are not known.

This chain uses TRBV10-3 with TRBJ2-3, with D maybe TRBD2 (5 bases). Trimming stripped 0 bases from V and 4 bases from J, with 11 bases between. Germline CDR1 ENHRY, CDR2 SYGVKD. The CDR3 runs to 15 residues. CDR3 sequence reads: CAISESSSFADTQYF. The CDR3 nucleotides are TGTGCCATCAGTGAGTCGTCTAGCTTCGCAGATACGCAGTATTTT.

This clonotype showed up many times. The V gene is TRBV27, the J gene TRBJ1-1, with 7 bases matching TRBD1. This CDR3 contains 15 residues. The V gene's germline CDR1 is MNHEY and CDR2 SMNVEV (reference sequence). V was clipped by 5 bases and J by 6 bases; unmatched bases: 12. This CDR3 reads CASSPRQGMISEAFF. The CDR3 region has the DNA TGTGCCAGCAGTCCCCGACAGGGAATGATTTCTGAAGCTTTCTTT.

This clonotype has a handful of counts. The chain uses TRBV19 and TRBJ1-6; D possibly corresponds to TRBD1 (5 bases). The CDR3 extends over 12 amino acids. The germline CDR1 and CDR2 sequences are LNHDA and SQIVND (reference sequence). Trimming pared 9 bases from V and 10 bases from J, leaving 13 bases between. This CDR3 reads CASGQGQSPLHF. The CDR3 DNA follows: TGTGCCAGCGGCCAGGGCCAATCACCCCTCCACTTT.

This clonotype has a count of ten or more. V and J are TRBV7-2 and TRBJ1-5, with D possibly being TRBD1 (5 bases). Deletions cut 1 base from V and 4 bases from J, with 5 bases between. In germline, CDR1 is SGHTA, CDR2 FQGNSA. The CDR3 covers 13 residues. The CDR3 nucleotides read TGTGCCAGCAGCTTAGGACAGAATCAGCCCCAGCATTTT. Its protein is CASSLGQNQPQHF.

This clonotype was seen ten or more times. The CDR3 loop reads CASSYSPVYEQYF. CDR3 nucleotide sequence: TGTGCCAGCAGTTACTCGCCGGTCTACGAGCAGTACTTC. This chain joins TRBV6-5 and TRBJ2-7, with D unclear. Trimming left V 0 bases short and J 3 bases short, with 6 bases between. The germline gives CDR1 MNHEY, CDR2 SVGAGI. The CDR3 consists of 13 residues.

This clonotype was found a few times. This sequence joins TRBV12-3 or TRBV12-4 and TRBJ1-2, with 8 bases aligning to TRBD1. Unmatched junction bases numbered 11, after V lost 3 bases and J lost 8 bases. This CDR3 region has 15 residues. CDR3 sequence: CASSFSRTGLGGYTF. DNA of the CDR3: TGTGCCAGCAGTTTTTCTAGGACAGGGTTAGGCGGCTACACCTTC.

Many counts were recorded for this clonotype. The gene calls are TRBV5-1 and TRBJ2-3; D not resolved. The CDR3 has 14 residues. The V gene lost 1 base and the J gene lost 1 base, with 7 bases spanning the gap. Per the germline V gene, CDR1 is SGHRS and CDR2 is YFSETQ. The CDR3 DNA reads TGCGCCAGCAGCTTGTTAGTACGCACAGATACGCAGTATTTT. It yields the protein CASSLLVRTDTQYF.

This clonotype showed up many times. This rearrangement joins TRBV7-3 to TRBJ1-1, with D unclear. The CDR3 has 15 amino acids. Trimming cost V 5 bases and J 2 bases, with 15 bases left between them. The germline V gene has CDR1 SGHTA and CDR2 FQGTGA. The CDR3 region has the DNA TGTGCCAGCAGCCACAGTGGCGGCCTTAACACTGAAGCTTTCTTT. This gives the protein CASSHSGGLNTEAFF.

In this sample, this clonotype turned up a few times. The chain links TRBV10-3 to TRBJ2-3; D gene ambiguous. The CDR3 has 13 amino acids. Looked up from germline, CDR1 is ENHRY and CDR2 is SYGVKD. Deletions cut 6 bases from V and 0 bases from J, with 7 bases between. CDR3: CAIRADSTDTQYF. The CDR3 DNA sequence: TGTGCCATCAGGGCGGACAGCACAGATACGCAGTATTTT.

This clonotype was seen repeatedly, ten times or more. The chain couples TRBV19 to TRBJ2-1; D ambiguous. Trimming removed 3 bases at V and 0 bases at J, with 6 bases between. The CDR3 totals 14 residues. Germline V lookup: CDR1 LNHDA, CDR2 SQIVND (reference sequence). The CDR3 spells CASSMSSSYNEQFF. CDR3 DNA sequence: TGTGCCAGTAGTATGTCTAGCTCCTACAATGAGCAGTTCTTC.

This clonotype was observed a few times. J is TRBJ1-4 and V is TRBV18; 8 positions match TRBD1. This CDR3 has 16 amino acids. The junction had 7 bases not matched to a gene; V was cut back by 0 bases and J by 7 bases. Germline CDR1 and CDR2: KGHSH and LQKENI. CDR3 nucleotide sequence: TGTGCCAGCTCACCACCCGGGCTGGACAGGGTTGAAAAACTGTTTTTT. It is translated as CASSPPGLDRVEKLFF.

The CDR3 reads CASGPLSGETQYF. DNA of the CDR3: TGTGCTAGTGGTCCCCTCTCGGGAGAGACCCAGTACTTC. The chain uses TRBV12-5 and TRBJ2-5; D unclear. Trimming pared 5 bases from V and 4 bases from J, leaving 11 bases between. Germline V gene lookup returns CDR1 LGHNT and CDR2 FRNRAP. The CDR3 loop spans 13 amino acids.

The table lists this clonotype with a few counts. The J gene is TRBJ2-3, the V gene TRBV7-2, with TRBD2 identical over 9 bases. From germline, CDR1 is SGHTA and CDR2 FQGNSA. Unmatched junction bases numbered 8, after V lost 4 bases and J lost 6 bases. This CDR3 region has 15 residues. The CDR3 region has the DNA TGTGCCAGCAGCTATTCTAGCGGGACTGGGGATACGCAGTATTTT. Translated, it gives CASSYSSGTGDTQYF.